This is a list of T cell receptor beta chains from one sample in a study of graft-versus-host responses after intestinal transplantation. Antigens of these TCRs are unknown. This table comes from immunoSEQ multiplex PCR, and its TCRdb copy is limited to in-frame clones, with some not included. This table holds fewer than 120,000 clones, approximately 92% found once. The sample in question was unstimulated CD8+ T cells sorted from spleen or lymph node cells, obtained before intestinal transplant. Receptors were obtained from a human donor who received an intestinal transplant. Both conserved end residues are part of each CDR3. A D gene is named only where the DNA matches it firmly. Not every row has a clone size; where given, it reads once, few, many or a size class.

V gene: TRBV7-7; J gene: TRBJ1-1; clone size: NA; D gene: NA; CDR3 DNA: TGTGCTAGCAGCTTAAGTCAGATCGGGGGACTCTCGAACACTGAAGCTTTCTTT; CDR3 protein: CASSLSQIGGLSNTEAFF
V gene: TRBV5-1; J gene: TRBJ2-7; clone size: NA; D gene: NA; CDR3 DNA: TGCGCCAGCATGGGTTTAGGGGACGAGCAGTACTTC; CDR3 protein: CASMGLGDEQYF
V gene: TRBV5-1; J gene: TRBJ2-3; clone size: NA; D gene: NA; CDR3 DNA: TGCGCCAGTGTTCCCCCCTCAGGAGGGCCAGATACGCAGTATTTT; CDR3 protein: CASVPPSGGPDTQYF
V gene: TRBV27; J gene: TRBJ1-5; clone size: NA; D gene: TRBD1; CDR3 DNA: TGTGCCAGCAGTTTGTCAGGGGGAAGTCGGCCCCAGCATTTT; CDR3 protein: CASSLSGGSRPQHF
V gene: TRBV9; J gene: TRBJ2-2; clone size: NA; D gene: TRBD2; CDR3 DNA: TGTGCCAGCAGCGTTACTAGCGGGAGGCCCCTTGGCACCGGGGAGCTGTTTTTT; CDR3 protein: CASSVTSGRPLGTGELFF
V gene: TRBV7-9; J gene: TRBJ2-7; clone size: NA; D gene: NA; CDR3 DNA: TGTGCCAGCCTGGGGGGTTCCTACGAGCAGTACTTC; CDR3 protein: CASLGGSYEQYF
V gene: TRBV27; J gene: TRBJ1-1; clone size: NA; D gene: NA; CDR3 DNA: TGTGCCAGCAGTTATGGGGAATCCACTGAAGCTTTCTTT; CDR3 protein: CASSYGESTEAFF
V gene: TRBV7-6; J gene: TRBJ2-1; clone size: NA; D gene: NA; CDR3 DNA: TGTGCCAGCGGATTAGTGAGTTCGGAGCAGTTCTTC; CDR3 protein: CASGLVSSEQFF
V gene: TRBV11-2; J gene: TRBJ2-7; clone size: once; D gene: NA; CDR3 DNA: TGTGCCAGCAGCTTAGGCGCAGTAGTCTACGAGCAGTACTTC; CDR3 protein: CASSLGAVVYEQYF
V gene: TRBV10-3; J gene: TRBJ2-5; clone size: NA; D gene: NA; CDR3 DNA: TGTGCCATCAGGAGAGGGATGGGGGGTGCGGGGGAGACCCAGTACTTC; CDR3 protein: CAIRRGMGGAGETQYF
V gene: TRBV5-1; J gene: TRBJ2-3; clone size: NA; D gene: NA; CDR3 DNA: TGCGCCAGCAGCTCGTCCGGGGGCACAGATACGCAGTATTTT; CDR3 protein: CASSSSGGTDTQYF
V gene: TRBV7-3; J gene: TRBJ1-2; clone size: NA; D gene: TRBD1; CDR3 DNA: TGTGCCAGCAGCTTAGATACAGGGGATGGCTACACCTTC; CDR3 protein: CASSLDTGDGYTF
V gene: TRBV30; J gene: TRBJ1-2; clone size: NA; D gene: NA; CDR3 DNA: TGTGCCTGGAGTACCGGGACAGGCTACACCTTC; CDR3 protein: CAWSTGTGYTF
V gene: TRBV27; J gene: TRBJ2-1; clone size: NA; D gene: NA; CDR3 DNA: TGTGCCAGCAGTTTAGGACTCCAGAGCTCCTACAATGAGCAGTTCTTC; CDR3 protein: CASSLGLQSSYNEQFF
V gene: TRBV19; J gene: TRBJ2-7; clone size: NA; D gene: NA; CDR3 DNA: TGTGCCAGTGTATTGGGCCACTACTTCGGCGAGCAGTACTTC; CDR3 protein: CASVLGHYFGEQYF
V gene: TRBV7-8; J gene: TRBJ2-1; clone size: NA; D gene: TRBD2; CDR3 DNA: TGTGCCAGCCTAGCGGGAGCTGGGGCCCTCAATGAGCAGTTCTTC; CDR3 protein: CASLAGAGALNEQFF
V gene: TRBV5-1; J gene: TRBJ1-1; clone size: NA; D gene: TRBD1; CDR3 DNA: TGCGCCAGCAGCCAATGGACAGGGGGATACACTGAAGCTTTCTTT; CDR3 protein: CASSQWTGGYTEAFF
V gene: TRBV5-5; J gene: TRBJ1-2; clone size: NA; D gene: NA; CDR3 DNA: TGTGCCAGCAGCTTGGACAGTAACTATGGCTACACCTTC; CDR3 protein: CASSLDSNYGYTF
V gene: TRBV13; J gene: TRBJ2-7; clone size: NA; D gene: NA; CDR3 DNA: TGTGCCAGCAGCACCCAACAGGGATACGAGCAGTACTTC; CDR3 protein: CASSTQQGYEQYF
V gene: TRBV4-1; J gene: TRBJ2-7; clone size: NA; D gene: NA; CDR3 DNA: TGCGCCAGCAGCCAAGGACAGGACTACGAGCAGTACTTC; CDR3 protein: CASSQGQDYEQYF
V gene: TRBV5-4; J gene: TRBJ1-1; clone size: NA; D gene: NA; CDR3 DNA: TGTGCCAGCAGCTTGGAGGGACTGGGACCTCAAGCTTTCTTT; CDR3 protein: CASSLEGLGPQAFF
V gene: TRBV7-9; J gene: TRBJ2-7; clone size: NA; D gene: NA; CDR3 DNA: TGTGCCAGCAGCTTTGGCCTTGCGTCCTACGAGCAGTACTTC; CDR3 protein: CASSFGLASYEQYF
V gene: TRBV9; J gene: TRBJ2-1; clone size: NA; D gene: TRBD2; CDR3 DNA: TGTGCCAGCAGCGTTACTAGCGGGAGCGGATACAATGAGCAGTTCTTC; CDR3 protein: CASSVTSGSGYNEQFF
V gene: TRBV19; J gene: TRBJ1-5; clone size: NA; D gene: NA; CDR3 DNA: TGTGCCAGTAGTATTGACGGTTATCAGCCCCAGCATTTT; CDR3 protein: CASSIDGYQPQHF
V gene: TRBV11-2; J gene: TRBJ2-5; clone size: NA; D gene: TRBD2; CDR3 DNA: TGTGCCAGCAGCCTTAGCGGGGAGACCCAGTACTTC; CDR3 protein: CASSLSGETQYF
V gene: TRBV5-1; J gene: TRBJ1-2; clone size: NA; D gene: NA; CDR3 DNA: TGCGCCAGCAGCCTGGACGGGGTGGGATATGGCTACACCTTC; CDR3 protein: CASSLDGVGYGYTF